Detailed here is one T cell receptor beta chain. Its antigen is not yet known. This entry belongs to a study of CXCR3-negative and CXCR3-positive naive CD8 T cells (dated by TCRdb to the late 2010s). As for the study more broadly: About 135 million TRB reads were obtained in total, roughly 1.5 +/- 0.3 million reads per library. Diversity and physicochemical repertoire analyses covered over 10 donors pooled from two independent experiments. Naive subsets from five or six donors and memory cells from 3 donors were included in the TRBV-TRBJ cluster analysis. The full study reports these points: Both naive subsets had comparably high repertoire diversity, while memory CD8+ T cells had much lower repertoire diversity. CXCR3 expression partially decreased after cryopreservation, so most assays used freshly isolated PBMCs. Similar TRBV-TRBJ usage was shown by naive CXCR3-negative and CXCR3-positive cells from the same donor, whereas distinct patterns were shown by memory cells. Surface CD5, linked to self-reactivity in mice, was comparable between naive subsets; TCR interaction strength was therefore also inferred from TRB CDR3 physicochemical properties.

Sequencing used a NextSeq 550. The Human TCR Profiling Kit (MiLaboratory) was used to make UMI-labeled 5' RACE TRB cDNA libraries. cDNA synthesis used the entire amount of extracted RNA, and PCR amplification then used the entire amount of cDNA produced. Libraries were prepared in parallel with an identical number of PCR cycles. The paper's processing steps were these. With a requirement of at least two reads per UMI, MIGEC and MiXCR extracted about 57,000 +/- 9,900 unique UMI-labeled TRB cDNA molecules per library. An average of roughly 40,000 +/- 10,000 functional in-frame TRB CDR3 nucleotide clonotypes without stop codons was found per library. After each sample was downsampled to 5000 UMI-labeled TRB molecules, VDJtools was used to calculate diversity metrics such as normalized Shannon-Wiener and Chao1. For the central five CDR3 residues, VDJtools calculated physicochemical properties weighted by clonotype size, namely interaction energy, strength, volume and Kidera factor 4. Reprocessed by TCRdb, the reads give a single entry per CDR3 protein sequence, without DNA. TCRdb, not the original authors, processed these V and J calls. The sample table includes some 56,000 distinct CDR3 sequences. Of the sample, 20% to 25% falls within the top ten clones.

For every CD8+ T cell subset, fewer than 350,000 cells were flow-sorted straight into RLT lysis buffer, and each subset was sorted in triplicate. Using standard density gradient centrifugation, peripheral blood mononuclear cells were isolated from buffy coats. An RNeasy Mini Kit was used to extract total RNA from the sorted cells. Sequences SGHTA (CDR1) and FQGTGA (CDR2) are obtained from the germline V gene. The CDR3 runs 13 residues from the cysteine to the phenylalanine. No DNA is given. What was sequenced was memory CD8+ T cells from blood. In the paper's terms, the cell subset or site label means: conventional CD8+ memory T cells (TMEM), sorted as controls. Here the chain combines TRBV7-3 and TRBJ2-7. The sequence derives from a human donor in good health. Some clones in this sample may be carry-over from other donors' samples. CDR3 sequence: CASSLTETNEQYF.